Shown below are 15 T cell receptor beta chains from a single sample sequenced in a study of control samples from healthy donors and cancer patients. Sequencing used immunoSEQ multiplex PCR; TCRdb keeps in-frame clones, though not all of them. Among some 64,000 clones listed, around 87% were seen once. The specimen sequenced was PBMCs. These receptors all come from a woman in her 50s with head and neck cancer.

This clone was observed a few times. V gene TRBV7-9 combines with J gene TRBJ1-2, with TRBD1 identical over 9 bases. Germline V CDR1 and CDR2: SEHNR, FQNEAQ (reference sequence). The CDR3 is 15 amino acids. Trimming at V came to 5 bases and at J to 8 bases, leaving 12 bases not matched to a gene. CDR3 coding DNA: TGTGCCAGCAGCCTCGGCCGGGACAGGGTTGCGGGCTACACCTTC. It encodes CASSLGRDRVAGYTF.

The chain couples TRBV6-5 to TRBJ2-1, with 10 bases aligning to TRBD2. J lost 4 bases, V lost 2 bases, and 5 bases had no gene match. Germline V gene sequence: CDR1 MNHEY, CDR2 SVGAGI. This CDR3 spans 16 amino acids. The CDR3 sequence: CASSYGNSGGYNEQFF. CDR3 DNA: TGTGCCAGCAGTTACGGTAATAGCGGGGGGTACAATGAGCAGTTCTTC.

This clone has just a few counts. This rearrangement joins TRBV4-3 to TRBJ1-4; unclear D gene. In germline, CDR1 is LGHNA, CDR2 YSLEER. Trimming shortened V by 4 bases and J by 12 bases, and 9 bases separated the two germline ends. This CDR3 contains 11 residues. CDR3 loop: CASSLGRELFF. The CDR3, as DNA: TGCGCCAGCAGCCTTGGAAGGGAACTGTTTTTT.

This clone was seen a few times. The chain employs TRBV5-6 and TRBJ1-3; possibly TRBD1 for D (6 bases). Germline assignment: CDR1 SGHDT and CDR2 YYEEEE. V lost 2 bases and J lost 5, with 14 bases in between. CDR3 length: 15 residues. This CDR3 reads CASSFLGQGRNTIYF. The CDR3 nucleotides are TGTGCCAGCAGCTTTCTTGGCCAGGGGAGAAACACCATATATTTT.

The chain joins TRBV27 to TRBJ2-7, with D maybe TRBD1 (5 bases). The CDR3 is made up of 13 amino acids. V was clipped by 4 bases and J by 2 bases, with 9 bases between them. Germline V gene lookup returns CDR1 MNHEY and CDR2 SMNVEV (reference sequence). In DNA, the CDR3 is TGTGCCAGCAGTTCGACAGCCCCCTACGAGCAGTACTTC. Protein product: CASSSTAPYEQYF.

This rearrangement joins TRBV11-2 to TRBJ2-4; D is undetermined. Trimming stripped 5 bases from V and 2 bases from J, with 13 bases between. CDR1 and CDR2 (germline): SGHAT, FQNNGV. This CDR3 contains 15 residues. This CDR3 reads CASSPLSSSKNIQYF. CDR3 DNA sequence: TGTGCCAGCAGCCCGCTCAGTTCCTCCAAAAACATTCAGTACTTC.

The chain is built from TRBV25-1 and TRBJ1-4, with 8 nucleotides matching TRBD1. The CDR3 covers 18 residues. In germline, CDR1 is MGHDK, CDR2 SYGVNS. After removal of 6 bases from V and 7 bases from J, the junction contained 19 bases not matched to a gene. CDR3 protein: CASSASTGDRTGSEKLFF. The CDR3 DNA follows: TGTGCCAGCAGCGCCTCGACAGGGGATCGGACCGGGAGTGAAAAACTGTTTTTT.

This chain uses TRBV6-5 with TRBJ2-5, with a tentative D call TRBD2 (6 bases). In germline, CDR1 is MNHEY, CDR2 SVGAGI. CDR3 length equals 14 residues. V lost 0 bases and J 5 bases, leaving 10 bases between the germline ends. The CDR3: CASSYSEGSETQYF. The CDR3 DNA is TGTGCCAGCAGTTACTCGGAGGGTTCGGAGACCCAGTACTTC.

V usage is TRBV19 and J usage is TRBJ1-5; 9 nucleotides align to TRBD1. Germline V lookup: CDR1 LNHDA, CDR2 SQIVND (reference sequence). The junction had 5 bases not matched to a gene; V was cut back by 6 bases and J by 2 bases. The CDR3 covers 15 residues. The CDR3, as DNA: TGTGCCAGTAGGGGACAGGGTGGGGGCAATCAGCCCCAGCATTTT. This encodes CASRGQGGGNQPQHF.

The chain has TRBV7-9 and TRBJ1-1; possibly TRBD1 for D (5 bases). The CDR3 spans 11 residues. CDR1 and CDR2 from the germline V gene are SEHNR and FQNEAQ (reference sequence). V was pared by 4 bases and J by 10 bases, with 10 bases between. CDR3 loop: CASSSGTGAFF. The CDR3, as DNA: TGTGCCAGCAGCTCCGGGACGGGAGCTTTCTTT.

The V and J genes are TRBV6-5 and TRBJ1-6; possible D gene TRBD1, 5 bases. The CDR3 length is 15 residues. Trimming left V 8 bases short and J 10 bases short, with 21 bases between. Germline CDR1 and CDR2: MNHEY and SVGAGI. CDR3 residues: CASLRIGGRGSPLHF. The DNA for the CDR3 is TGTGCCAGCCTCAGAATCGGGGGAAGGGGATCACCCCTCCACTTT.

The rearrangement joins TRBV5-1 to TRBJ2-3, with D perhaps TRBD1 (5 bases). CDR3 length equals 14 residues. V gave up 4 bases and J gave up 2 bases, with 11 bases separating them. Germline V gene sequence: CDR1 SGHRS, CDR2 YFSETQ. This CDR3 reads CASSRGGPTDTQYF. The DNA of the CDR3 is TGCGCCAGCAGCAGGGGTGGACCCACAGATACGCAGTATTTT.

Written as DNA, the CDR3 is TGTGCCAGCAGCCAGACAGGGGCGAGGACTGAAGCTTTCTTT. Residues: CASSQTGARTEAFF. This chain joins TRBV5-6 and TRBJ1-1, with TRBD1 matching over 8 bases. This CDR3 contains 14 residues. The ends lost 4 bases at V and 5 bases at J; junction bases unmatched: 7. Germline V CDR1 and CDR2: SGHDT, YYEEEE.

This chain uses TRBV7-8 with TRBJ1-5; D unresolved. The CDR3 sequence is 12 residues long. The V and J ends lost 1 base and 4 bases respectively, with 2 bases between them. CDR1 is SGHVS, CDR2 FQNEAQ, per germline. CDR3 sequence (DNA): TGTGCCAGCAGCTTAGAGAATCAGCCCCAGCATTTT. Translated, it gives CASSLENQPQHF.

The CDR3 protein is CATRGSNQPQHF. DNA for the CDR3: TGTGCCACCAGGGGTTCCAATCAGCCCCAGCATTTT. The chain has TRBV19 and TRBJ1-5; D may be TRBD1 (6 bases). Trimming stripped 10 bases from V and 3 bases from J, with 10 bases between. This CDR3 region has 12 residues. The germline gives CDR1 LNHDA, CDR2 SQIVND (reference sequence).